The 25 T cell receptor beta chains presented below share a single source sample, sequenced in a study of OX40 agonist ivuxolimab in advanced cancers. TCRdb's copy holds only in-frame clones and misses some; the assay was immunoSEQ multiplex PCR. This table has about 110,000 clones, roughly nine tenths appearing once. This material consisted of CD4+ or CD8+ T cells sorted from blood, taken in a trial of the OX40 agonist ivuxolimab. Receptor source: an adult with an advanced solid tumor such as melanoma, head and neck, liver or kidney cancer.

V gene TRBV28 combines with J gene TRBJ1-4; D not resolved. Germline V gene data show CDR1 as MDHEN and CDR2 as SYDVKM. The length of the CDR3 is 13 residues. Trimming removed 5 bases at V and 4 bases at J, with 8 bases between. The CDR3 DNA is TGTGCCAGCAGTCGGGCGCTTAATGAAAAACTGTTTTTT. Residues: CASSRALNEKLFF.

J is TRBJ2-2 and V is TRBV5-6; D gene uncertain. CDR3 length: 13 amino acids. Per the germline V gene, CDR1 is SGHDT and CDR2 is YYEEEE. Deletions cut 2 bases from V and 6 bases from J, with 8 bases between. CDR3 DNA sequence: TGTGCCAGCAGCTTAGCAGACGCCGGGGAGCTGTTTTTT. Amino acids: CASSLADAGELFF.

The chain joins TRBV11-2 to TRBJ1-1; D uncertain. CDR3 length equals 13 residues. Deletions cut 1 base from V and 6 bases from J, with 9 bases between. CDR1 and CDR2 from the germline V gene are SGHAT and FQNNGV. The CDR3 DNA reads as TGTGCCAGCAGCTTAGGCGCCCGGCCTGAAGCTTTCTTT. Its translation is CASSLGARPEAFF.

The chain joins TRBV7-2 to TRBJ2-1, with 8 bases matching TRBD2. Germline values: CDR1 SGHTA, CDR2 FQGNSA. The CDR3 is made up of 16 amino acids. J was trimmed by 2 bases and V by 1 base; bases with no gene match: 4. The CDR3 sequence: CASSLVSTSAYNEQFF. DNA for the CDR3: TGTGCCAGCAGCTTAGTCTCGACTAGCGCCTACAATGAGCAGTTCTTC.

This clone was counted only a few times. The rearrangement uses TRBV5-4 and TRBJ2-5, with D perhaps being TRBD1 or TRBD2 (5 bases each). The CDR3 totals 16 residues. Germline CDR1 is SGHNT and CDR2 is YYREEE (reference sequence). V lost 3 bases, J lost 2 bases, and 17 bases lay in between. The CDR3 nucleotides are TGTGCCAGCAGCTCCTATTACCGGGACGGACAAGAGACCCAGTACTTC. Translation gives CASSSYYRDGQETQYF.

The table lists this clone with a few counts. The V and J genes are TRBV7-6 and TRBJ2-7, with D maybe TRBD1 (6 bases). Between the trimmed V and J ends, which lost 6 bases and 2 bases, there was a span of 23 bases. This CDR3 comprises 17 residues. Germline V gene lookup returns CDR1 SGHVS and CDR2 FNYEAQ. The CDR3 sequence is CASSRTRPGQRTYEQYF. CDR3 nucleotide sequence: TGTGCCAGCAGTCGAACCCGACCGGGACAACGAACCTACGAGCAGTACTTC.

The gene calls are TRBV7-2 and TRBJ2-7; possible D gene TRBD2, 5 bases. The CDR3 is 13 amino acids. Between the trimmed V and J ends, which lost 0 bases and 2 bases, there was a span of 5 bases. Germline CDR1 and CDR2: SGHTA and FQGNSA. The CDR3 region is CASSLAGAYEQYF. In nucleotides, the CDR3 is TGTGCCAGCAGCTTAGCGGGAGCCTACGAGCAGTACTTC.

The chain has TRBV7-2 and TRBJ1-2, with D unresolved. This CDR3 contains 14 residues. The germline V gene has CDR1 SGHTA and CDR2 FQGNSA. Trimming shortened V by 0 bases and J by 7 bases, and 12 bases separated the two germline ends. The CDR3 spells CASSLAARGSGYTF. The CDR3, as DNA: TGTGCCAGCAGCTTAGCAGCCCGAGGGTCTGGCTACACCTTC.

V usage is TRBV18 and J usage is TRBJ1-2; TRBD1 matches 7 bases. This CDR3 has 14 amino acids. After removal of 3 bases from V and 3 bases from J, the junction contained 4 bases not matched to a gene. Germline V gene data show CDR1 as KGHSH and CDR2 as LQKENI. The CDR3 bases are TGTGCCAGCTCACCGCTGACAGGGTACTATGGCTACACCTTC. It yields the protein CASSPLTGYYGYTF.

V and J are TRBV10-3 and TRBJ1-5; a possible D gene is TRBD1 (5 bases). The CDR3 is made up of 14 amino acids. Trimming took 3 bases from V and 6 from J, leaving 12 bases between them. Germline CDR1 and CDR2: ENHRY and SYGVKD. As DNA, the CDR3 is TGTGCCATCAGTGAAGGAGGGGTTGGTCAGCCCCAGCATTTT. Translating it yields CAISEGGVGQPQHF.

The CDR3 nucleotides read TGCAGCGTTTACCCGGACAGCTACAAAAACATTCAGTACTTC. This translates into CSVYPDSYKNIQYF. The rearrangement joins TRBV29-1 to TRBJ2-4, with a weak D call TRBD1 (6 bases). The germline CDR1 and CDR2 sequences are SQVTM and ANQGSEA. Trimming took 5 bases from V and 3 from J, leaving 14 bases between them. The CDR3 length is 14 residues.

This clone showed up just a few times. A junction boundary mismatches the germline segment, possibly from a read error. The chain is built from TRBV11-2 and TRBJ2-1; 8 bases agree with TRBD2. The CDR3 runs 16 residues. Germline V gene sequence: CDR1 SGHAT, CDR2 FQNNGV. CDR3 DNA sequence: TGTGCCAGCAGCATAGAACTAGCGGAGGGGAACAATGAGCAGTTCTTC. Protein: CASSIELAEGNNEQFF.

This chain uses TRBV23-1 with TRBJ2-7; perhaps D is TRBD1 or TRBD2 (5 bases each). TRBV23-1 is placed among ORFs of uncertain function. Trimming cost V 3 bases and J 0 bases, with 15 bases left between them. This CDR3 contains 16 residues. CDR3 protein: CASSHPGTKHSYEQYF. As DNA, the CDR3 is TGCGCCAGCAGTCATCCCGGGACCAAACACTCCTACGAGCAGTACTTC.

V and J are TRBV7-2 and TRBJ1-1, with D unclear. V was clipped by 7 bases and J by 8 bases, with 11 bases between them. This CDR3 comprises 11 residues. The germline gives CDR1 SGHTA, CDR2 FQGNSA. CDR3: CASTTETEAFF. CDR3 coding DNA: TGTGCCAGCACCACAGAGACCGAAGCTTTCTTT.

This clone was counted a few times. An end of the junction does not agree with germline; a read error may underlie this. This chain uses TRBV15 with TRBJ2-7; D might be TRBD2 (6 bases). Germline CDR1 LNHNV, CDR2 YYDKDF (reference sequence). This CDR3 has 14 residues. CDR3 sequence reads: CATSRVRRDSAWLF. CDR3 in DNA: TGTGCCACCAGCAGAGTGAGAAGGGACTCGGCTTGGTTGTTC.

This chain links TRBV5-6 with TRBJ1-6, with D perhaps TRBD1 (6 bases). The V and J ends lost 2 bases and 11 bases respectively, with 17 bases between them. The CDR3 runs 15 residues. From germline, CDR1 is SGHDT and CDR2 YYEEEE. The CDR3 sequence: CASSFNRVLGTPLHF. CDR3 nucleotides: TGTGCCAGCAGCTTTAACAGGGTCCTAGGGACACCCCTCCACTTT.

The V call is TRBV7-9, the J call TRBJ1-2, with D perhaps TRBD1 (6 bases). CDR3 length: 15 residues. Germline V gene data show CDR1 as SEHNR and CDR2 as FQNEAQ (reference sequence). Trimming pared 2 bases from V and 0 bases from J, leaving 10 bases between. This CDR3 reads CASSLNRDPNYGYTF. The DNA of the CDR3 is TGTGCCAGCAGCTTAAACAGGGACCCTAACTATGGCTACACCTTC.

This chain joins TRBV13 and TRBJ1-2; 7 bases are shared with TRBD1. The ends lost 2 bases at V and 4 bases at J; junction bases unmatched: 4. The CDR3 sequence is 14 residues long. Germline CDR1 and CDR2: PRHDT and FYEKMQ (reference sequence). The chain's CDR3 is CASSLNRGGYGYTF. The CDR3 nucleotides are TGTGCCAGCAGCTTAAACAGGGGAGGCTATGGCTACACCTTC.

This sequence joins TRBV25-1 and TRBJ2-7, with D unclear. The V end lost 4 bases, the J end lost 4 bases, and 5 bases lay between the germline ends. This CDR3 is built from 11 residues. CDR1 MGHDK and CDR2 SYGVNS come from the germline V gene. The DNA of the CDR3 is TGTGCCAGCAGTGGGCTTTACGAGCAGTACTTC. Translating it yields CASSGLYEQYF.

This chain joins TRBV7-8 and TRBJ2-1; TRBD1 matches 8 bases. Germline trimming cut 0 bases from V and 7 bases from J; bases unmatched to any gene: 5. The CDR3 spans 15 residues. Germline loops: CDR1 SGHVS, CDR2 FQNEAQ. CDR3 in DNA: TGTGCCAGCAGCTTAGCTTGGACAGGGACTAATGAGCAGTTCTTC. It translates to CASSLAWTGTNEQFF.

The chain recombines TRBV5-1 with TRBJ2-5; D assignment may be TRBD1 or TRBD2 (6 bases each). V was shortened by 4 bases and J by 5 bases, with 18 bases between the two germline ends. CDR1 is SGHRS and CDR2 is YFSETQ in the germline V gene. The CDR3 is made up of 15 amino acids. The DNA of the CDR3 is TGCGCCAGCAGCCTGGGGGGCTTGGGGACCGAGACCCAGTACTTC. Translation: CASSLGGLGTETQYF.

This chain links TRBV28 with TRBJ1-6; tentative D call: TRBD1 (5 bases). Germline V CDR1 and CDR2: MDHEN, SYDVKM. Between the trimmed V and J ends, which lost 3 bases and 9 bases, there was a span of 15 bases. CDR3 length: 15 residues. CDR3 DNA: TGTGCCAGCAGTTTTGGTACAGGCGTAATTTCACCCCTCCACTTT. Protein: CASSFGTGVISPLHF.

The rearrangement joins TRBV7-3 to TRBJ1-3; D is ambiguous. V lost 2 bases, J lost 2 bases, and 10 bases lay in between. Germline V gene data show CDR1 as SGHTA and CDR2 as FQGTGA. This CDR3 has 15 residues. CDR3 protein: CASSLGVNPGNTIYF. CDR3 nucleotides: TGTGCCAGCAGCTTAGGGGTAAATCCTGGAAACACCATATATTTT.

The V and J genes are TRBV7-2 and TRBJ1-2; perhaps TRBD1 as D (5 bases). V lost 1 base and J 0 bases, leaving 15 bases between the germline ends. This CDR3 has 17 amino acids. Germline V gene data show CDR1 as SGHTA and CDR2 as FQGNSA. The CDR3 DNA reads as TGTGCCAGCAGCTTAGTTAAGGGGCGCGGAACTAACTATGGCTACACCTTC. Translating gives CASSLVKGRGTNYGYTF.

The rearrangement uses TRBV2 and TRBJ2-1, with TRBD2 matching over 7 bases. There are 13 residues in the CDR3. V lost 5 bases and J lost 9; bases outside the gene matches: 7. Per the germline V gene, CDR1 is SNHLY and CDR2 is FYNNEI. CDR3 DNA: TGTGCCAGCAGTCTTCTGGGGGGGGGTGAGCAGTTCTTC. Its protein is CASSLLGGGEQFF.